This passage covers 7 T cell receptor beta chains from one sample sequenced in a study of T cell repertoires in cytomegalovirus infection. One entry per CDR3 protein results from TCRdb running MiXCR on the reads. Among more than 650,000 distinct CDR3 sequences listed, approximately 40% were seen once. The sequencing input was PBMCs. All receptors come from a human donor in good health (CMV status not recorded). Some clones in this sample may be carry-over from other donors' samples.

This clonotype was detected many times. This rearrangement joins TRBV6-1 to TRBJ2-1; 9 nucleotides match TRBD2. The CDR3 consists of 14 residues. Looked up from germline, CDR1 is MNHNS and CDR2 is SASEGT. V lost 5 bases, J lost 3 bases, and 2 bases stayed unmatched. CDR3: CASSLAGVYNEQFF. The CDR3 bases are TGTGCCAGCAGTTTAGCGGGAGTCTACAATGAGCAGTTCTTC.

This clonotype was seen a handful of times. The CDR3 here is CASTKGVNYGYTF. Here the CDR3 DNA reads TGTGCCAGCACCAAGGGGGTTAACTATGGCTACACCTTC. The genes are TRBV6-5 and TRBJ1-2, with a weak D call TRBD1 (6 bases). The V gene's germline CDR1 is MNHEY and CDR2 SVGAGI. V shed 7 bases and J shed 1 base, with 10 bases lying between them. The CDR3 loop spans 13 amino acids.

The chain couples TRBV20-1 to TRBJ2-1, with TRBD2 matching over 9 bases. Germline CDR1 reads DFQATT; CDR2 reads SNEGSKA (reference sequence). The CDR3 spans 17 residues. The V gene end was trimmed by 1 base and the J gene end by 7 bases; junction bases not matched to a gene: 14. The DNA of the CDR3 is TGCAGTGCTAGAGGTCCGGTAGCGGGAGATCAAGGGAATGAGCAGTTCTTC. This sequence encodes CSARGPVAGDQGNEQFF.

V usage is TRBV5-3 and J usage is TRBJ1-5; 7 bases are shared with TRBD1. TRBV5-3 is noted as an ORF with a role that remains uncertain. The CDR3 loop spans 16 amino acids. V dropped 1 base and J dropped 5; count of bases not matched to a gene: 9. In DNA, the CDR3 is TGTGCCAGAAGCTTGATCAATGGCACAGGGGATCAGCCCCAGCATTTT. Translated: CARSLINGTGDQPQHF.

The chain couples TRBV27 to TRBJ1-1, with D maybe TRBD1 (6 bases). The germline CDR1 and CDR2 sequences are MNHEY and SMNVEV (reference sequence). V lost 3 bases and J lost 4, with 12 bases in between. The CDR3 consists of 14 residues. Here the CDR3 DNA reads TGTGCCAGCAGTTTTCGCAGGGGCATCACTGAAGCTTTCTTT. This codes for CASSFRRGITEAFF.

The chain employs TRBV10-3 and TRBJ1-2; perhaps TRBD1 as D (6 bases). V shed 7 bases and J shed 8 bases, with 17 bases lying between them. This CDR3 region has 13 residues. Germline lookup yields CDR1 ENHRY and CDR2 SYGVKD. CDR3 sequence (DNA): TGTGCCATCAACGAGGGGGGTTTTGGGGGCTACACCTTC. Its translation is CAINEGGFGGYTF.

The V gene is TRBV4-1, the J gene TRBJ2-2, with 7 bases identical to TRBD1. The germline CDR1 and CDR2 sequences are MGHRA and YSYEKL. Trimming removed 4 bases from V and 0 bases from J; junction bases left unmatched: 5. The CDR3 totals 16 residues. CDR3 amino acids: CASSLETGTNTGELFF. In nucleotides, the CDR3 is TGCGCCAGCAGCCTCGAGACAGGGACGAACACCGGGGAGCTGTTTTTT.